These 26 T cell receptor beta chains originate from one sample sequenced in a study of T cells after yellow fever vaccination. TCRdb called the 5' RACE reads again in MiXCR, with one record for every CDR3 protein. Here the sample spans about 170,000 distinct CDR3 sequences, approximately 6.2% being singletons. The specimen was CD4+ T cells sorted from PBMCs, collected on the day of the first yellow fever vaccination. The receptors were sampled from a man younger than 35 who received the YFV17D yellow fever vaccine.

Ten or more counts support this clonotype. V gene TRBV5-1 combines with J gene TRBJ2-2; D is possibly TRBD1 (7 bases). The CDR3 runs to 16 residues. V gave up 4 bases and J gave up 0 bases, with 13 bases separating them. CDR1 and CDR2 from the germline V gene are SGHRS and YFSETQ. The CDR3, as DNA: TGCGCCAGCAGCGCGGCGGGACAGCCGAACACCGGGGAGCTGTTTTTT. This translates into CASSAAGQPNTGELFF.

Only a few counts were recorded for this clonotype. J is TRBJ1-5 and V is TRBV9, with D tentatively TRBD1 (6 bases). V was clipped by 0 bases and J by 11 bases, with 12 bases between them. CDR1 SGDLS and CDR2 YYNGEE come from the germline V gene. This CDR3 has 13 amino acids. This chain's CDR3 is CASSVDGQRAQHF. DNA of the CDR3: TGTGCCAGCAGCGTAGATGGACAGCGGGCCCAGCATTTT.

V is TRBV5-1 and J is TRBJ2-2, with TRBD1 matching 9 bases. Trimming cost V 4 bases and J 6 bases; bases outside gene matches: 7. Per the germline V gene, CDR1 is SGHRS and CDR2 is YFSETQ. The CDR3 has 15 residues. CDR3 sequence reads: CASSNGQGTSGELFF. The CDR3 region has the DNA TGCGCCAGCAGCAACGGACAGGGGACGTCCGGGGAGCTGTTTTTT.

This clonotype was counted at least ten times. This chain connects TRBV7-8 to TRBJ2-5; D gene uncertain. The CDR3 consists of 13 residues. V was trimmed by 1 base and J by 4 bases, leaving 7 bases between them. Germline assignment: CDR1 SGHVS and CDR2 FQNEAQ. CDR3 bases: TGTGCCAGCAGCTTAGAGTTGAGAGAGACCCAGTACTTC. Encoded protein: CASSLELRETQYF.

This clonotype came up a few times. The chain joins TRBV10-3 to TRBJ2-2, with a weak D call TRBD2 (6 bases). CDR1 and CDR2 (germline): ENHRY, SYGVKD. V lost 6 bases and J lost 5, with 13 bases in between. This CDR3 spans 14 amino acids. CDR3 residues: CAIRNASVTGELFF. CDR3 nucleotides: TGTGCCATCAGGAATGCTAGCGTTACCGGGGAGCTGTTTTTT.

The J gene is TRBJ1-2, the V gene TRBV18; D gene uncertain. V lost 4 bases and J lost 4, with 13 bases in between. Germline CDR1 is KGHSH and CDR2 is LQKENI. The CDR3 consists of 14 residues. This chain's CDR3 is CASSRQTAPYGYTF. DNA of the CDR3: TGTGCCAGCTCACGGCAGACGGCCCCCTATGGCTACACCTTC.

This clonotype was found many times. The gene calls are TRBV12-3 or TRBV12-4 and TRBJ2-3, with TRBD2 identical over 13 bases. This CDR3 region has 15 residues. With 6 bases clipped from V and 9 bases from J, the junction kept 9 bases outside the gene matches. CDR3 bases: TGTGCCAGCAGCACGACTAGCGGGGGGCGCGTGACGCAGTATTTT. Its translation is CASSTTSGGRVTQYF.

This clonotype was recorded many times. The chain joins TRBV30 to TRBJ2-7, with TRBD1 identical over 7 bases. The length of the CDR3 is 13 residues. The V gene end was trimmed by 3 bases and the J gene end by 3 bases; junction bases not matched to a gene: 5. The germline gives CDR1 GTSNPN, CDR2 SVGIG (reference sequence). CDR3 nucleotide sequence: TGTGCCTGGAGCCCGTCAGGGGGCTACGAGCAGTACTTC. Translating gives CAWSPSGGYEQYF.

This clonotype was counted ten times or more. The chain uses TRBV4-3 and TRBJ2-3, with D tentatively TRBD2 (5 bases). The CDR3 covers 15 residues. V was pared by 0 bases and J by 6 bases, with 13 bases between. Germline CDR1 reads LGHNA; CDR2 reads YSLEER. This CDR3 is CASSQDLASFDTQYF. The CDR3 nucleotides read TGCGCCAGCAGCCAAGATTTAGCGTCTTTTGATACGCAGTATTTT.

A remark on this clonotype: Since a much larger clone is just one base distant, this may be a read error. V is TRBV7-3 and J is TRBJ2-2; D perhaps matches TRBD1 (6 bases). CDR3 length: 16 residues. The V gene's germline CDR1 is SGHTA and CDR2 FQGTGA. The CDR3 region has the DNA TGTGTCAGCAGCCTACAGGGAAATTTTAACACCGGGGAGCTGTTTTTT. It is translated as CVSSLQGNFNTGELFF.

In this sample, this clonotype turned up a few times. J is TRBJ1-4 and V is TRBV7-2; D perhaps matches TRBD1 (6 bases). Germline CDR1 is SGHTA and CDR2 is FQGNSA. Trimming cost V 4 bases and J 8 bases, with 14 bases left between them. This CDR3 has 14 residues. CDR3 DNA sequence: TGTGCCAGCAGCTCACAGGGTGGGGGCGAAAAACTGTTTTTT. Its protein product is CASSSQGGGEKLFF.

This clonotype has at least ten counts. CDR3 sequence: CASSVDLMNTEAFF. CDR3 bases: TGTGCCAGCAGCGTAGACTTAATGAACACTGAAGCTTTCTTT. The chain carries TRBV9 and TRBJ1-1; D unresolved. The CDR3 runs to 14 residues. V was cut by 0 bases and J by 0 bases, with 6 bases left in between. From germline, CDR1 is SGDLS and CDR2 YYNGEE.

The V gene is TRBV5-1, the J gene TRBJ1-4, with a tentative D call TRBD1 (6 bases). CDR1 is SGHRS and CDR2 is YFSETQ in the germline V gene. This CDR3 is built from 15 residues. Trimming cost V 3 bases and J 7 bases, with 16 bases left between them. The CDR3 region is CASSWGWGTLEKLFF. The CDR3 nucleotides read TGCGCCAGCAGCTGGGGATGGGGGACACTTGAAAAACTGTTTTTT.

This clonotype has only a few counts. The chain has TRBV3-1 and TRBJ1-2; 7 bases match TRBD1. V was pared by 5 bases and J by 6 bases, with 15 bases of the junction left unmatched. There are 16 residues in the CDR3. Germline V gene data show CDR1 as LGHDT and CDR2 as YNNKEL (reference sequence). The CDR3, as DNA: TGTGCCAGCAGCGCTCACAACAGGGGATTGCTAAATGGCTACACCTTC. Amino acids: CASSAHNRGLLNGYTF.

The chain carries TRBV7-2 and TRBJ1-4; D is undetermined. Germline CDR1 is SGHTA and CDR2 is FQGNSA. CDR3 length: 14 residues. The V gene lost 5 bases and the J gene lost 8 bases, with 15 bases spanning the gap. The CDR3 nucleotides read TGTGCCAGCAGCACACGGACTTTCGGAGAAAAACTGTTTTTT. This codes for CASSTRTFGEKLFF.

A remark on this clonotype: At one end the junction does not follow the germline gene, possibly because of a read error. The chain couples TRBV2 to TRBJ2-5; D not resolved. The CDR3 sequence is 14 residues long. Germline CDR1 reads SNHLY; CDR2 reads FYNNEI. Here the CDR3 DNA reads TGTACCAGCAGTCGAGGACCCCTGGAAGAGACCCAGTACTTC. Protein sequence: CTSSRGPLEETQYF.

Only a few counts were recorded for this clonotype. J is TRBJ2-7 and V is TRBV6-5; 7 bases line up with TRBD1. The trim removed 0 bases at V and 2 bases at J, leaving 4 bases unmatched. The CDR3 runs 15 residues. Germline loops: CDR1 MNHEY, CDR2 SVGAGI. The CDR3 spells CASSYSTGQAYEQYF. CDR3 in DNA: TGTGCCAGCAGTTACTCGACCGGACAGGCCTACGAGCAGTACTTC.

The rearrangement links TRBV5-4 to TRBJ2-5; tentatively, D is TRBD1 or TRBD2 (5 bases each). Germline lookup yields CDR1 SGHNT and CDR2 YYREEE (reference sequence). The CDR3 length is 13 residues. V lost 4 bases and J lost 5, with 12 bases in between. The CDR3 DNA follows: TGTGCCAGCAGCGGGGACCCAGTGGAGACCCAGTACTTC. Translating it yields CASSGDPVETQYF.

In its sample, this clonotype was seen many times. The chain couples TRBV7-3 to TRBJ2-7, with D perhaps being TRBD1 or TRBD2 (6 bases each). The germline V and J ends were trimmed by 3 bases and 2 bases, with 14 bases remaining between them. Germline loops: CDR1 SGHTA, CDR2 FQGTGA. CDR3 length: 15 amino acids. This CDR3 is CASSLRGGLTYEQYV. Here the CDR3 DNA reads TGTGCCAGCAGCTTGCGAGGGGGGCTGACCTACGAGCAGTACGTC.

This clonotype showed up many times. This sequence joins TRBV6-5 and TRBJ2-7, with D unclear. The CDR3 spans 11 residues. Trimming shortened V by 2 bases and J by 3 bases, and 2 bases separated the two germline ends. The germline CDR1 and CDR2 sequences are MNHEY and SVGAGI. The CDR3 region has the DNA TGTGCCAGCAGTTACAACTACGAGCAGTACTTC. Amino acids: CASSYNYEQYF.

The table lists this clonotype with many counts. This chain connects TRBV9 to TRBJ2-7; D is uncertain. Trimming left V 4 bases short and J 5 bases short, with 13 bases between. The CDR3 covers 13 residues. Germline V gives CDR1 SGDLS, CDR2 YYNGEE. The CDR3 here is CASSSRLRDEQYF. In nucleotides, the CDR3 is TGTGCCAGCAGCTCACGCCTTAGAGACGAGCAGTACTTC. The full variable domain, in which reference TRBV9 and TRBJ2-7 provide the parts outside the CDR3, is DSGVTQTPKHLITATGQRVTLRCSPRSGDLSVYWYQQSLDQGLQFLIQYYNGEERAKGNILERFSAQQFPDLHSELNLSSLELGDSALYFCASSSRLRDEQYFGPGTRLTVT.

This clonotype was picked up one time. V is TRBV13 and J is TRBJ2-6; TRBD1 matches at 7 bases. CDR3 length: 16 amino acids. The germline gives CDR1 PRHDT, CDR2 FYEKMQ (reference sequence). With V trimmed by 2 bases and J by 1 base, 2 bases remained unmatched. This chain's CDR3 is CASSLPRGSGANVLTF. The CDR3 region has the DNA TGTGCCAGCAGCTTACCCAGGGGGTCTGGGGCCAACGTCCTGACTTTC.

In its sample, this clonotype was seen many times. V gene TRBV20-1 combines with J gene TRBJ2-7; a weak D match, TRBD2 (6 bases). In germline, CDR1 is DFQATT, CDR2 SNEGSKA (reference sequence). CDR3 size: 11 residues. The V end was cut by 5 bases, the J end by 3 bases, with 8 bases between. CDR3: CSASGGYEQYV. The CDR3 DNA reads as TGCAGTGCTTCCGGGGGCTACGAGCAGTACGTC.

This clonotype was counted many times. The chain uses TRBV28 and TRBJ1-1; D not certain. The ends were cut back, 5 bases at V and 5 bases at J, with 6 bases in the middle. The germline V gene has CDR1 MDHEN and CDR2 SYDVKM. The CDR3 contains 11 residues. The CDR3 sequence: CASSLITEAFF. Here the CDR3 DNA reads TGTGCCAGCAGTCTCATAACTGAAGCTTTCTTT. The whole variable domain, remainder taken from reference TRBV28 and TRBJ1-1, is DVKVTQSSRYLVKRTGEKVFLECVQDMDHENMFWYRQDPGLGLRLIYFSYDVKMKEKGDIPEGYSVSREKKERFSLILESASTNQTSMYLCASSLITEAFFGQGTRLTVV.

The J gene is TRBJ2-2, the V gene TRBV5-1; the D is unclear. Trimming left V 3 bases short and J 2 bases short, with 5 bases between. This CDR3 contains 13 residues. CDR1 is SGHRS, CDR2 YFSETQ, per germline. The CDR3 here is CASSSDNTGELFF. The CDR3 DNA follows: TGCGCCAGCAGCTCTGACAACACCGGGGAGCTGTTTTTT. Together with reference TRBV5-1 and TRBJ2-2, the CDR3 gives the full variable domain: KAGVTQTPRYLIKTRGQQVTLSCSPISGHRSVSWYQQTPGQGLQFLFEYFSETQRNKGNFPGRFSGRQFSNSRSEMNVSTLELGDSALYLCASSSDNTGELFFGEGSRLTVL.

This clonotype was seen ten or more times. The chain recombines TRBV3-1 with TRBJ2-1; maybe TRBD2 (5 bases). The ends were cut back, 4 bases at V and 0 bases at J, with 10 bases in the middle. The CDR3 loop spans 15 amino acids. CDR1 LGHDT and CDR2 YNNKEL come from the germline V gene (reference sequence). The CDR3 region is CASSPPRGSYNEQFF. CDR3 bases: TGTGCCAGCAGCCCCCCCCGGGGCTCCTACAATGAGCAGTTCTTC.